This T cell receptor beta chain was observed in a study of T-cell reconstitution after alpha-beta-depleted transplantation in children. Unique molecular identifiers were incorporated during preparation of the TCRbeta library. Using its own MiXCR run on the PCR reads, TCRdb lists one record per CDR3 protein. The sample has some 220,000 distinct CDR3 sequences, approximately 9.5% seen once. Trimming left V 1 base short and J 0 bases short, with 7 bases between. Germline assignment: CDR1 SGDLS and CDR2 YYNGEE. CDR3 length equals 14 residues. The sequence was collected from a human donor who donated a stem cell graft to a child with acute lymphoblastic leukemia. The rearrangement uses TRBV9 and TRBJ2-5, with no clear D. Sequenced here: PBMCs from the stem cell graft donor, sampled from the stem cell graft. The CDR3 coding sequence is TGTGCCAGCAGCGTAACTTTGTACCAAGAGACCCAGTACTTC. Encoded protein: CASSVTLYQETQYF.